This T cell receptor beta chain was found in a study of T cell changes during pregnancy in multiple sclerosis. Clones were sequenced by immunoSEQ multiplex PCR, and TCRdb holds only the in-frame ones, with some missing. Among 100,000 or so clones, 90% to 95% were seen once, and the ten largest hold approximately 0.97%. The CDR3 extends over 14 amino acids. The germline CDR1 and CDR2 sequences are ENHRY and SYGVKD. The V and J ends lost 6 bases and 4 bases, in that order; junction bases with no gene match: 5. Source: peripheral blood, taken before pregnancy. This clonotype was sampled from a female donor with multiple sclerosis, enrolled in a pregnancy study. V is TRBV10-3 and J is TRBJ2-7, with 11 nucleotides matching TRBD1. This chain's CDR3 is CAISPGQGVYEQYF. Here the CDR3 DNA reads TGTGCCATCAGCCCGGGACAGGGGGTTTACGAGCAGTACTTC.